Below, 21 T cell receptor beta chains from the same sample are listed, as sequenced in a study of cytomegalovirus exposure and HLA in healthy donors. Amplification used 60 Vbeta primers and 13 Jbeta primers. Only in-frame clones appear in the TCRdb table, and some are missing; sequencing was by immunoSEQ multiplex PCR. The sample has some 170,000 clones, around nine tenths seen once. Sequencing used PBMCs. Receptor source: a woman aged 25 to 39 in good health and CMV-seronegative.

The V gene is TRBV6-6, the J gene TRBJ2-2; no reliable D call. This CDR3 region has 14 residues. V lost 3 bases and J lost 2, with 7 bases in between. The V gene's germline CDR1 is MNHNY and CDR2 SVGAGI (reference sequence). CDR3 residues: CASSYGRNTGELFF. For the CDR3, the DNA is TGTGCCAGCAGTTATGGCCGAAACACCGGGGAGCTGTTTTTT.

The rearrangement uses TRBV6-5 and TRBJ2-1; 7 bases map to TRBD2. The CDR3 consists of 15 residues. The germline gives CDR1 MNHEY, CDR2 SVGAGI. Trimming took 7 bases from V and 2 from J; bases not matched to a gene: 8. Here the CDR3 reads CASMRGGSAYNEQFF. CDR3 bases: TGTGCCAGCATGCGGGGAGGGAGTGCCTACAATGAGCAGTTCTTC.

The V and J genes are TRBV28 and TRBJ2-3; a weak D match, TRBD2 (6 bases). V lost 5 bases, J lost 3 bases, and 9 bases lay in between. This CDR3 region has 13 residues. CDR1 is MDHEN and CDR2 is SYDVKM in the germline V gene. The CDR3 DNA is TGTGCCAGCAGTCCCGGGGGTACAGATACGCAGTATTTT. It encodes CASSPGGTDTQYF.

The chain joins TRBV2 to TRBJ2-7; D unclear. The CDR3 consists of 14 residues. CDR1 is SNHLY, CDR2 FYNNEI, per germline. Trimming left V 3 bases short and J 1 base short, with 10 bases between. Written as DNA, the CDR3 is TGTGCCAGCAGTGATCCCCTAGATTCCTACGAGCAGTACTTC. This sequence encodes CASSDPLDSYEQYF.

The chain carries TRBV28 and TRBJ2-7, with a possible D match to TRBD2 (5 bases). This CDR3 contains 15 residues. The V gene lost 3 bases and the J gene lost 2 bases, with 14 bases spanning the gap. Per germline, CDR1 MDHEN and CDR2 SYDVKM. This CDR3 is CASSFGVDGPYEQYF. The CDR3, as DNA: TGTGCCAGCAGTTTCGGGGTGGACGGACCCTACGAGCAGTACTTC.

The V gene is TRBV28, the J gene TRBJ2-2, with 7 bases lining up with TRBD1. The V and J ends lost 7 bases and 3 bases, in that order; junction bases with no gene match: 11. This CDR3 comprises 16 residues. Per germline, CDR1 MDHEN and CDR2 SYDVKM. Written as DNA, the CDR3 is TGTGCCAGCACCGCGCTAGGGGGCGCAGACACCGGGGAGCTGTTTTTT. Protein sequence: CASTALGGADTGELFF.

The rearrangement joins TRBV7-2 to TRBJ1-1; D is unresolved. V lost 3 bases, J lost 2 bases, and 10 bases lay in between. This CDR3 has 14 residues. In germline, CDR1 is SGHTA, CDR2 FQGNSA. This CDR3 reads CASSFYTLNTEAFF. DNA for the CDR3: TGTGCCAGCAGCTTTTACACCTTAAACACTGAAGCTTTCTTT.

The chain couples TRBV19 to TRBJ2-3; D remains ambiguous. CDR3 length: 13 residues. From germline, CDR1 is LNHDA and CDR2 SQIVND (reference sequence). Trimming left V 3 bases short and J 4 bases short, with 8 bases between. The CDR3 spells CASSISRSDTQYF. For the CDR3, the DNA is TGTGCCAGTAGTATCTCCAGGTCAGATACGCAGTATTTT. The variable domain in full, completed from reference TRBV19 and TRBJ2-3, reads DGGITQSPKYLFRKEGQNVTLSCEQNLNHDAMYWYRQDPGQGLRLIYYSQIVNDFQKGDIAEGYSVSREKKESFPLTVTSAQKNPTAFYLCASSISRSDTQYFGPGTRLTVL.

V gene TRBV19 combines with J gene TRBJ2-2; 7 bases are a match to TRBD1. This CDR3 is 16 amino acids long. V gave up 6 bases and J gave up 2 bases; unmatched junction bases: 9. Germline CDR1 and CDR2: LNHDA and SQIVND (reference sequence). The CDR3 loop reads CASRAGTATNTGELFF. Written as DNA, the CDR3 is TGTGCCAGTAGGGCCGGGACAGCCACTAACACCGGGGAGCTGTTTTTT.

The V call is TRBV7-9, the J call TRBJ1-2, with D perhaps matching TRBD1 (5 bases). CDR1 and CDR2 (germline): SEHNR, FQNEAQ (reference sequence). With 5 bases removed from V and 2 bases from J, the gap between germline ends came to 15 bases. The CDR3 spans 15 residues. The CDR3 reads CASSPPSTVNYGYTF. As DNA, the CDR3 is TGTGCCAGCAGCCCTCCCTCGACAGTCAACTATGGCTACACCTTC.

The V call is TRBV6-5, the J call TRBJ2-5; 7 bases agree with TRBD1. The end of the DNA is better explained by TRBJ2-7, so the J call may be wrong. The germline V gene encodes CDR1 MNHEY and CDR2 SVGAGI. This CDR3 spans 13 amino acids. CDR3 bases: TGTGCCAGCAGCACCACCGGGACAGCCGAGCAGTACTTC. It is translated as CASSTTGTAEQYF.

The CDR3 sequence is CASSITGGLDYGYTF. CDR3 nucleotides: TGTGCCAGTAGTATCACAGGGGGCTTGGACTATGGCTACACCTTC. V and J are TRBV19 and TRBJ1-2; 9 bases are shared with TRBD1. The CDR3 runs to 15 residues. Germline assignment: CDR1 LNHDA and CDR2 SQIVND (reference sequence). The trim removed 3 bases at V and 3 bases at J, leaving 5 bases unmatched.

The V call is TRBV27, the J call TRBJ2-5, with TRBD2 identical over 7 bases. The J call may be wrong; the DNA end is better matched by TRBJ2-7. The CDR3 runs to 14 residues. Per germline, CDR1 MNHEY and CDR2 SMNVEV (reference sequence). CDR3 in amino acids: CASSYTRGTYEQYF. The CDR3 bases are TGTGCCAGCAGCTACACGCGGGGGACCTACGAGCAGTACTTC.

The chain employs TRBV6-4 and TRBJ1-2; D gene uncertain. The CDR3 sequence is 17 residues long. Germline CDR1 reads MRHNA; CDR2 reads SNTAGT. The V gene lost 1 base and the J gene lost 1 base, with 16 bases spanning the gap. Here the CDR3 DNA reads TGTGCCAGCAGTGACTACTATCCTCTTCGGGGTAACTATGGCTACACCTTC. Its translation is CASSDYYPLRGNYGYTF.

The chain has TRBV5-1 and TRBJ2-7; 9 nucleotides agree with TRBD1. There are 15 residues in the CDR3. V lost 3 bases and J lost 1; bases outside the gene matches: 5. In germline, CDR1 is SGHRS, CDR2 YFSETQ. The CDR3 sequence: CASSSTGGASYEQYF. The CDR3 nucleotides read TGCGCCAGCAGCTCCACAGGGGGCGCTTCCTACGAGCAGTACTTC.

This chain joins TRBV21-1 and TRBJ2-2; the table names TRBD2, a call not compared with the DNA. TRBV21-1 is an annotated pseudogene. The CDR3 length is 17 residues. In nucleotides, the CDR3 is TGTGCCAGCAGCTTCTTAATCGGGAGGGACCACACCGGGGAGCTGTTTTTT. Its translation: CASSFLIGRDHTGELFF.

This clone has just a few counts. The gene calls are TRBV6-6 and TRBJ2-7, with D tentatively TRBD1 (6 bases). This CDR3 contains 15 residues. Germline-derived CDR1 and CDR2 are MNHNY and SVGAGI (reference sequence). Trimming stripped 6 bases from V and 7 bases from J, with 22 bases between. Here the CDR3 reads CASRLARGQLAEQYF. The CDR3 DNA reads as TGTGCCAGCAGACTCGCCCGAGGACAGTTGGCGGAGCAGTACTTC.

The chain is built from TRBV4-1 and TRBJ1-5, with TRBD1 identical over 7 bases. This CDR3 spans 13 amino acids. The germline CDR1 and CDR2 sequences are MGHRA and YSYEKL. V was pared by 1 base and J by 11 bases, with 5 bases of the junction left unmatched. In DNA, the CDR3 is TGCGCCAGCAGCCAAGGCAGGGACAGCGCCCAGCATTTT. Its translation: CASSQGRDSAQHF.

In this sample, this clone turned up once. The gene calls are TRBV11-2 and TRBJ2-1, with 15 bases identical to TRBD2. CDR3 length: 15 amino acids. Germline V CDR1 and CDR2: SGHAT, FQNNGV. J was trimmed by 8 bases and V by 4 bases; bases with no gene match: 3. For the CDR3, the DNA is TGTGCCAGCAGCTGGACTAGCGGGGGGGACTATGAGCAGTTCTTC. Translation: CASSWTSGGDYEQFF.

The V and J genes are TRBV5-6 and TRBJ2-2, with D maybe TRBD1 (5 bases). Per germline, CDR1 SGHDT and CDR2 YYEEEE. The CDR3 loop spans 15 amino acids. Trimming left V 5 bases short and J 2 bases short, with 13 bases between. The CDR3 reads CASRKYRINTGELFF. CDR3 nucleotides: TGTGCCAGCAGGAAGTACAGGATCAACACCGGGGAGCTGTTTTTT.

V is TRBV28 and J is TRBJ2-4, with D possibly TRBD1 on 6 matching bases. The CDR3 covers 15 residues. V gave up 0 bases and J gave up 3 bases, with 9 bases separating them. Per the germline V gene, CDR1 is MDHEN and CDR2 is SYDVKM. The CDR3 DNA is TGTGCCAGCAGTTTATGGGACAGAGACAAAAACATTCAGTACTTC. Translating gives CASSLWDRDKNIQYF.